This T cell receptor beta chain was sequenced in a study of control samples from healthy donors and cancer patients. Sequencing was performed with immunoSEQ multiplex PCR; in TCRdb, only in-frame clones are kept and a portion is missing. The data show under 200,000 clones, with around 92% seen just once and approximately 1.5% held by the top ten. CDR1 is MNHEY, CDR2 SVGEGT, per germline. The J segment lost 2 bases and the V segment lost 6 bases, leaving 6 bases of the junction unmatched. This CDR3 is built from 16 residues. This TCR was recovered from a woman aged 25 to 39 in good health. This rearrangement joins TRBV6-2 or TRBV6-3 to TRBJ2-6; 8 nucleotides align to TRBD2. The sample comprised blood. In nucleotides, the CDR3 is TGTGCCAGCAGCTCCGGGAGGGCCACTGGGGCCAACGTCCTGACTTTC. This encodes CASSSGRATGANVLTF.